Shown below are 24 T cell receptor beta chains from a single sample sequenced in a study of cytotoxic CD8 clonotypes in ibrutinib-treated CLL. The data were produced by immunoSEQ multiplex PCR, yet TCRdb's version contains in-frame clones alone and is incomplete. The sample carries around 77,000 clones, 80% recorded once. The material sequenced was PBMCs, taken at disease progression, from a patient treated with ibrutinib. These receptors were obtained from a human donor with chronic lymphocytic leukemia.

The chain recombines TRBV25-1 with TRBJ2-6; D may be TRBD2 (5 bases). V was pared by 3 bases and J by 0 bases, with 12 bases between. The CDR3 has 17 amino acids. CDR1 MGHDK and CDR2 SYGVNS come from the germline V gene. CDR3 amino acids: CASSEVRGSSGANVLTF. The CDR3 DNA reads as TGTGCCAGCAGTGAGGTCAGAGGGAGCTCTGGGGCCAACGTCCTGACTTTC.

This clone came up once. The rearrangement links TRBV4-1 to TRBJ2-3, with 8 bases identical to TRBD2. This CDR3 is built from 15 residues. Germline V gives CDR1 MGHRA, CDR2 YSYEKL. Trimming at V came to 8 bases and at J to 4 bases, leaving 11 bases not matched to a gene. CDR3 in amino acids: CASSTGGAGADTQYF. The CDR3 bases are TGCGCCAGCTCCACCGGGGGGGCCGGCGCAGATACGCAGTATTTT.

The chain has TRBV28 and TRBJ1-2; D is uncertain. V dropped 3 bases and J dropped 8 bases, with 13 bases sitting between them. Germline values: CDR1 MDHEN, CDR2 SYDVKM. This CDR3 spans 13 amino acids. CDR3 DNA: TGTGCCAGCAGTTTCGTGACTCTGGACGGCTACACCTTC. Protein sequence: CASSFVTLDGYTF.

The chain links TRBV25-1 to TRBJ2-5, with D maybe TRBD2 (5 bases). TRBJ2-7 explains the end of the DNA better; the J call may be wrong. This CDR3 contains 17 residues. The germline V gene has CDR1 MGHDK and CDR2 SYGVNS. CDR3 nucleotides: TGTGCCAGCAGCTCCTCCCGGCTAGCCGGACCCTACTACGAGCAGTACTTC. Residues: CASSSSRLAGPYYEQYF.

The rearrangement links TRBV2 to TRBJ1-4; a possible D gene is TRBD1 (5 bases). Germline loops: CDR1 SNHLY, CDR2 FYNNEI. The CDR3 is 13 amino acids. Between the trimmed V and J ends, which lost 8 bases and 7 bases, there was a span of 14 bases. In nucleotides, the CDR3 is TGTGCCAGCGCTCGGGGGAGCGGTGAAAAACTGTTTTTT. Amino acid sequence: CASARGSGEKLFF.

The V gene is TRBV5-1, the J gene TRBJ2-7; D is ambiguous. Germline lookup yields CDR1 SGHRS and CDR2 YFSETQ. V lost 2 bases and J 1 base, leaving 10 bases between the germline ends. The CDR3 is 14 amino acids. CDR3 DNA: TGCGCCAGCAGCTTACACCTCGGGTCCTACGAGCAGTACTTC. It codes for CASSLHLGSYEQYF.

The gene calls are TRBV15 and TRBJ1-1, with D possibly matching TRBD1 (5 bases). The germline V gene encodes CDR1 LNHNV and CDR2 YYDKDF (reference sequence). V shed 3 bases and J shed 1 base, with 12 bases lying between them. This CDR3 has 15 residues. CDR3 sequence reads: CATSSPGPQNTEAFF. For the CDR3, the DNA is TGTGCCACCAGCAGCCCGGGACCTCAGAACACTGAAGCTTTCTTT.

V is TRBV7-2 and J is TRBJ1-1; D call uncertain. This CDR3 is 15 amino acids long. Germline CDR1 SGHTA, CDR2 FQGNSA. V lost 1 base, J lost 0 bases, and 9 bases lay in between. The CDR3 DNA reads TGTGCCAGCAGCTTAGGACCTGCATTGAACACTGAAGCTTTCTTT. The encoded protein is CASSLGPALNTEAFF.

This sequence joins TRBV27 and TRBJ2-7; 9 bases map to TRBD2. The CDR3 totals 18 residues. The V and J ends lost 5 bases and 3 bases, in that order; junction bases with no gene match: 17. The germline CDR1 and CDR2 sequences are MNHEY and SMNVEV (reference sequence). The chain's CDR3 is CASSPRRGIGGGDYEQYF. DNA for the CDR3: TGTGCCAGCAGTCCCCGTCGTGGGATTGGCGGGGGGGACTACGAGCAGTACTTC.

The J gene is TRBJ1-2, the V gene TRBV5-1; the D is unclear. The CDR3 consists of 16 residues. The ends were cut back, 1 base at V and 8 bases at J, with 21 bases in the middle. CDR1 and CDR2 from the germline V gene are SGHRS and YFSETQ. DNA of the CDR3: TGCGCCAGCAGCTTGTTTGACGGAAGACTCGGGCGAGGCTACACCTTC. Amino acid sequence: CASSLFDGRLGRGYTF.

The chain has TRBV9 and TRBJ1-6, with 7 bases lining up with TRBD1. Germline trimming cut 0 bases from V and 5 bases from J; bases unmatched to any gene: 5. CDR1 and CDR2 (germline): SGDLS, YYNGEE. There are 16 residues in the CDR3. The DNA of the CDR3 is TGTGCCAGCAGCGTAGCGGGACAGTTTAATAATTCACCCCTCCACTTT. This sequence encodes CASSVAGQFNNSPLHF.

DNA for the CDR3: TGTGCCAGCAGCTTAACGGCAGACTACGAGCAGTACTTC. It translates to CASSLTADYEQYF. V gene TRBV7-9 combines with J gene TRBJ2-7; D remains unclear. Deletions cut 2 bases from V and 3 bases from J, with 8 bases between. CDR1 is SEHNR, CDR2 FQNEAQ, per germline (reference sequence). This CDR3 spans 13 amino acids.

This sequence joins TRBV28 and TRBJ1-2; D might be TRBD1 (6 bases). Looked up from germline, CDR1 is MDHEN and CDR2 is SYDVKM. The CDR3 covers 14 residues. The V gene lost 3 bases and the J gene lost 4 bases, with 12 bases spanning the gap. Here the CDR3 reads CASSFGGPSYGYTF. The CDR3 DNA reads TGTGCCAGCAGTTTCGGGGGGCCTAGCTATGGCTACACCTTC.

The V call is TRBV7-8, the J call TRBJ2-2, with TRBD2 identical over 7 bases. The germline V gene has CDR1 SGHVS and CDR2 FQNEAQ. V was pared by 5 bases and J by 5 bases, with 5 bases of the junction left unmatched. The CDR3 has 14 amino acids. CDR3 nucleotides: TGTGCCAGCAGCGTCGGGAGGATAACCGGGGAGCTGTTTTTT. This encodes CASSVGRITGELFF.

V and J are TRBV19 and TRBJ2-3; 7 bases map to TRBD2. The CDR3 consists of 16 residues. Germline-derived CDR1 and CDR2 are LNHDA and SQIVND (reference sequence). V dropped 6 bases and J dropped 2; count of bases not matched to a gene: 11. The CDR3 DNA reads TGTGCCAGTAGCCCCCAGGGACTATCATTCACAGATACGCAGTATTTT. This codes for CASSPQGLSFTDTQYF.

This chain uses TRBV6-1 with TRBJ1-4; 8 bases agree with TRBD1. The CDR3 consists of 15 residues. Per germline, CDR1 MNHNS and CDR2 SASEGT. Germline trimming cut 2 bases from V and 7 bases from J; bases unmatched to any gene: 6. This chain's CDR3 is CASSEWNRGGEKLFF. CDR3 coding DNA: TGTGCCAGCAGTGAATGGAACAGGGGGGGTGAAAAACTGTTTTTT.

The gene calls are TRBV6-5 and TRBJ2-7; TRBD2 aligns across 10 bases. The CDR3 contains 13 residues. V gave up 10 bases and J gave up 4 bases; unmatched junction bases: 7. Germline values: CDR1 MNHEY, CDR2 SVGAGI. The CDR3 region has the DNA TGTGCCACCCTAGCGGGAGAAGCTTACGAGCAGTACTTC. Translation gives CATLAGEAYEQYF.

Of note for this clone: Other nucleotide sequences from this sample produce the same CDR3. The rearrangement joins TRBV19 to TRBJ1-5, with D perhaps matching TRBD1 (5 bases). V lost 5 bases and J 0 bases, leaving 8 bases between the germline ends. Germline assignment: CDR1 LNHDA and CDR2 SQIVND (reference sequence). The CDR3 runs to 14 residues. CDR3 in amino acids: CASSVTGSNQPQHF. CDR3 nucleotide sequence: TGTGCCAGTAGTGTTACAGGTAGCAATCAGCCCCAGCATTTT.

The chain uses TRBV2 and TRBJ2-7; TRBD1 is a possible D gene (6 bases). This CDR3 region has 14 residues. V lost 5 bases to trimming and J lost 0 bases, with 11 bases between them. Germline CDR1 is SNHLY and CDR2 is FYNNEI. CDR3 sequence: CASSPGHHSYEQYF. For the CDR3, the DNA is TGTGCCAGCAGTCCGGGACACCACTCCTACGAGCAGTACTTC.

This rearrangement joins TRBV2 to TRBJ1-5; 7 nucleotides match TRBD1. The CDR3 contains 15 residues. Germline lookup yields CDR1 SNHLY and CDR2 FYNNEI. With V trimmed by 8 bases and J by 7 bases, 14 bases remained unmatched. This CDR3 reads CASGQEWASQQPQHF. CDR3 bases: TGTGCCAGCGGACAGGAGTGGGCTTCGCAACAGCCCCAGCATTTT.

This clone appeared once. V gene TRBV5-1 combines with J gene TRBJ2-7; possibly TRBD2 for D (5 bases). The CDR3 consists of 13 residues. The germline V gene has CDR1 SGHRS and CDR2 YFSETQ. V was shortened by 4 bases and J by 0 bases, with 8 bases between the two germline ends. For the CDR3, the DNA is TGCGCCAGCAGCCCCCGGGACTCCTACGAGCAGTACTTC. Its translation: CASSPRDSYEQYF.

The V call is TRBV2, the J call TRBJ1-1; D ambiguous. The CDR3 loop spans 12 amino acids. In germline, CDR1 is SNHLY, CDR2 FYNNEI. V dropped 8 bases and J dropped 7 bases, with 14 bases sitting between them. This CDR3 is CASSWTAFEAFF. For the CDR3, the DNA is TGTGCCAGCTCCTGGACGGCATTTGAAGCTTTCTTT.

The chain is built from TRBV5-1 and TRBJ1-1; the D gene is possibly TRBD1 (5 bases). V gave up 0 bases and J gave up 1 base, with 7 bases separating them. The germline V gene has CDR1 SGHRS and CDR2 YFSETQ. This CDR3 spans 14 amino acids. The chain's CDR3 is CASSLVGQNTEAFF. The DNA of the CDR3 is TGCGCCAGCAGCTTGGTAGGACAGAACACTGAAGCTTTCTTT.

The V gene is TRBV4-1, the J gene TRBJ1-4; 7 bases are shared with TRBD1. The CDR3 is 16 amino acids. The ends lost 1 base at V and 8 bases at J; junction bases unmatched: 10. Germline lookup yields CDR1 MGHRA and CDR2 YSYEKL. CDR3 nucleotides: TGCGCCAGCAGCCAAGCAGGGGGGCAGGGTGGAGAAAAACTGTTTTTT. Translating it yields CASSQAGGQGGEKLFF.